The present T cell receptor (beta chain) was sequenced within a study of CXCR3-negative and CXCR3-positive naive CD8 T cells. About this clonotype itself: What it binds is not known.

Study observations and caveats: Each naive subset displayed comparably high diversity, whereas memory CD8+ cells displayed much lower diversity.

The authors prepared UMI-labeled TRB cDNA libraries by 5' RACE. TCRdb re-called the 5' RACE reads and shows each CDR3 protein once, DNA omitted. The sample includes 45,000 to 65,000 distinct CDR3 sequences. The receptor was isolated from a human donor in good health. Some clones in this sample may be carry-over from other donors' samples. Sample: naive CXCR3- CD8+ T cells from blood. Subset meaning: CD45RO-CCR7+CD27+CD95- naive CD8+ T cells lacking CXCR3 (TNR3-).

CDR3 residues: CASSGLGSNQPQHF. V gene TRBV28 combines with J gene TRBJ1-5. Germline V lookup: CDR1 MDHEN, CDR2 SYDVKM. The CDR3 loop spans 14 amino acids. Using reference TRBV28 and TRBJ1-5 for the parts outside the CDR3, the full variable domain is DVKVTQSSRYLVKRTGEKVFLECVQDMDHENMFWYRQDPGLGLRLIYFSYDVKMKEKGDIPEGYSVSREKKERFSLILESASTNQTSMYLCASSGLGSNQPQHFGDGTRLSIL.